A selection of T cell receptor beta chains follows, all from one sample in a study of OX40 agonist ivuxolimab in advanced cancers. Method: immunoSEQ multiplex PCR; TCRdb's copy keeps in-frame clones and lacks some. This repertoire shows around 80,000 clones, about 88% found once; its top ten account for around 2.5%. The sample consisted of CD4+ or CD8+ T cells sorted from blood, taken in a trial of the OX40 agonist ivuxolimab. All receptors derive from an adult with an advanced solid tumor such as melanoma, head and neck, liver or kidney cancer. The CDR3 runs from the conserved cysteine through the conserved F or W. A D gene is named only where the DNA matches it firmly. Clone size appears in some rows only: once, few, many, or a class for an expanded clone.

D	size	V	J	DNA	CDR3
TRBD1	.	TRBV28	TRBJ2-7	TGTGCCAGCCTCGGAACGGACAGGTCCCACCACGAGCAGTACTTC	CASLGTDRSHHEQYF
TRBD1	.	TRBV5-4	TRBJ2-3	TGTGCCAGCAGCCTTAGACAGGGAACAGATACGCAGTATTTT	CASSLRQGTDTQYF
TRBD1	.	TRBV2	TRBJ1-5	TGTGCCAGCAGTCTACAGGGGGTGACTTATAGCAATCAGCCCCAGCATTTT	CASSLQGVTYSNQPQHF
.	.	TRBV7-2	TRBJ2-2	TGTGCCAGCAGCTTCCAGGTGAACACCGGGGAGCTGTTTTTT	CASSFQVNTGELFF
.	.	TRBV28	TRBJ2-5	TGTGCCAGCGCCAGGGCTCTGGAGACCCAGTACTTC	CASARALETQYF
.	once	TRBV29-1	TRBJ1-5	TGCAGCGTTGAGGGTCAGATCAGCAATCAGCCCCAGCATTTT	CSVEGQISNQPQHF
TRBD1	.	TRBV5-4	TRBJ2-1	TGTGCCAGCAGCTCTGCCGGGACAGGGAATAATGAGCAGTTCTTC	CASSSAGTGNNEQFF
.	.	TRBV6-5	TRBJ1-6	TGTGCCAGCAGTACCCGGGACTCCTATAATTCACCCCTCCACTTT	CASSTRDSYNSPLHF
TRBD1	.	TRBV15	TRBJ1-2	TGTGCCACCAGCCCGAGGGAGGGGGCTATGTATGGCTACACCTTC	CATSPREGAMYGYTF
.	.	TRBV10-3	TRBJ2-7	TGTGCCACCAGAGTTGGTAGTCCCGCCTACGAGCAGTACTTC	CATRVGSPAYEQYF
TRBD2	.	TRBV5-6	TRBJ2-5	TGTGCCAGCAGTACTCCGGGACTAGGGCCGGAGACCCAGTACTTC	CASSTPGLGPETQYF
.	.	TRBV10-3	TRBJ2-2	TGTGCCATTTTAATCGAGGGAAGGGGATCCGGGGAGCTGTTTTTT	CAILIEGRGSGELFF
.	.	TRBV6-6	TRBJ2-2	TGTGCCAGCAGTTATGACGGGGGCAACACCGGGGAGCTGTTTTTT	CASSYDGGNTGELFF
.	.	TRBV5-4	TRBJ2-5	TGTGCCAGCAGTACGGGACAAAAAGAGACCCAGTACTTC	CASSTGQKETQYF
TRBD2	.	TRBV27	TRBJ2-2	TGTGCCAGCAGTTTATTACGGAGCGGGGCCGCATCCGGGGAGCTGTTTTTT	CASSLLRSGAASGELFF